This T cell receptor beta chain derives from a study of beta chain features in type 1 diabetes. Findings of the study overall: Moderate but significant shortening of TCRB CDR3s was recorded in all four CD4+ subsets from Type 1 diabetes patients. For type 1 diabetes patients, VDJ junctions showed fewer insertions and more deletions. High TCR expression in some cells could lead to their over-representation in cDNA sequencing.

The CDR3 spans 16 residues. The germline V gene encodes CDR1 WSHSY and CDR2 SAAADI. J gave up 5 bases and V 2 bases, and 6 bases lay outside the gene matches. Details on this clone: What it binds is unknown.

TCRB transcripts that were expressed got sequenced, as all of the isolated RNA had been reverse transcribed. Assay: immunoSEQ multiplex PCR; the TCRdb copy retains only in-frame clones and omits some. The sample has around 150,000 clones, about 8.1% seen once. V usage is TRBV10-2 and J usage is TRBJ1-6, with 7 bases lining up with TRBD1. The sample consisted of central memory CD4+ T cells from blood. This TCR was sampled from a woman aged 18-30 years with type 1 diabetes. CDR3 loop: CASSEIPQGHNSPLHF. The CDR3 DNA is TGCGCCAGCAGTGAGATACCACAGGGGCATAATTCACCCCTCCACTTT.